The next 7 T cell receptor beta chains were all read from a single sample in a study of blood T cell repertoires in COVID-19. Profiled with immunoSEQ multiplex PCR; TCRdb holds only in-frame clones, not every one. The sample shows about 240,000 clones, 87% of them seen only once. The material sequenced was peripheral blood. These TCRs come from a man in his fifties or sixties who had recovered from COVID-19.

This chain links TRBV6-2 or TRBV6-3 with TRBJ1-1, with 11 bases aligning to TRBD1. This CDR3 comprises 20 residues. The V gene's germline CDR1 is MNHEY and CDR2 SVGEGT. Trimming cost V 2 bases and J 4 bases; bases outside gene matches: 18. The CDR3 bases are TGTGCCAGCAGTTACACTCGAGGCCGGTGGACAGGGGGCGCATCCACTGAAGCTTTCTTT. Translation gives CASSYTRGRWTGGASTEAFF.

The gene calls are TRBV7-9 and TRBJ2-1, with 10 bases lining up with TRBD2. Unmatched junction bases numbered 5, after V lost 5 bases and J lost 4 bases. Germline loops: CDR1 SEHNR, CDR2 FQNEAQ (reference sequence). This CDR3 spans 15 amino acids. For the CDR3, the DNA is TGTGCCAGCAGCCCCGGACTAGCGGTTTACAATGAGCAGTTCTTC. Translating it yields CASSPGLAVYNEQFF.

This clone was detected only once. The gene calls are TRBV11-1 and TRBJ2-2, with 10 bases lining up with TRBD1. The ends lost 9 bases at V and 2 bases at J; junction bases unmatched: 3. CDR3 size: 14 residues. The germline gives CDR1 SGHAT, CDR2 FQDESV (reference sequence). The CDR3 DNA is TGTGCCAGTAGACAGGGGGCAAACACCGGGGAGCTGTTTTTT. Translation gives CASRQGANTGELFF. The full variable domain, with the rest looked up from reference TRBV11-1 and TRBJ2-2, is EAEVAQSPRYKITEKSQAVAFWCDPISGHATLYWYRQILGQGPELLVQFQDESVVDDSQLPKDRFSAERLKGVDSTLKIQPAELGDSAMYLCASRQGANTGELFFGEGSRLTVL.

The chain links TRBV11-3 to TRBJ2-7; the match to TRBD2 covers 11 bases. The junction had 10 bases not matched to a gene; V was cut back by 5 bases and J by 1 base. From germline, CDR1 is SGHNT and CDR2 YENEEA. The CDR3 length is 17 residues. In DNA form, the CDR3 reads TGTGCCAGCAGCCTATCTAGCGGGGGGCCCTCATCCTACGAGCAGTACTTC. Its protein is CASSLSSGGPSSYEQYF.

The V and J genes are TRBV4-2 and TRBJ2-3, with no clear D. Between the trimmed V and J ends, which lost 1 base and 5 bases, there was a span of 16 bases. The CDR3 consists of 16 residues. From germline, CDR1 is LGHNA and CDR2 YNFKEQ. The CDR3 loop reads CASSQAPDLYRDTQYF. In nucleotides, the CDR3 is TGTGCCAGCAGCCAAGCCCCAGATCTTTACAGAGATACGCAGTATTTT.

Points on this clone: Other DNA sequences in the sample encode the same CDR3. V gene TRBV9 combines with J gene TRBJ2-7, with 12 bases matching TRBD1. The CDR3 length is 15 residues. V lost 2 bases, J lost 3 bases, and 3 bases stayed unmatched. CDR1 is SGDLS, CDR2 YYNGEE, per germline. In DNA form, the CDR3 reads TGTGCCAGCAGCGTGGGGACAGGGGGCTTCTACGAGCAGTACTTC. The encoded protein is CASSVGTGGFYEQYF.

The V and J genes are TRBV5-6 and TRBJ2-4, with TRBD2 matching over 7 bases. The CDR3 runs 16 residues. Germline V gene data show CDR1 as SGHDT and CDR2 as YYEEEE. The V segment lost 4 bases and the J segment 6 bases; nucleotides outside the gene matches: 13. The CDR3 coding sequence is TGTGCCAGCAGCCCCGAATTCCGGGACTATCGAAACATTCAGTACTTC. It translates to CASSPEFRDYRNIQYF.